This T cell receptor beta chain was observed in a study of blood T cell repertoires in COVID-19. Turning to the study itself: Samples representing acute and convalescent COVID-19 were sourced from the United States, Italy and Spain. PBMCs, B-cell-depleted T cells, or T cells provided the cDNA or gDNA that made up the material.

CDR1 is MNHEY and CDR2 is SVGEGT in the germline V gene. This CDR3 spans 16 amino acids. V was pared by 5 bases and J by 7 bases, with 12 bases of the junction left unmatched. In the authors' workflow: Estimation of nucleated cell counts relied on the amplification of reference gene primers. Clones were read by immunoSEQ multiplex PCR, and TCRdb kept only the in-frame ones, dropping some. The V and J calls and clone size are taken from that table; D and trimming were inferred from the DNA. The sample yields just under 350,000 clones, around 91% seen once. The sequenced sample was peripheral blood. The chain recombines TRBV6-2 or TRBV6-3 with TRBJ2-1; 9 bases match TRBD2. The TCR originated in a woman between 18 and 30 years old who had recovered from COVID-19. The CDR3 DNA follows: TGTGCCAGCAGTCCGCCCCGGTTAGCGGGAGTAAATGAGCAGTTCTTC. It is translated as CASSPPRLAGVNEQFF.